A selection of T cell receptor beta chains follows, all from one sample in a study of tumor and adjacent non-tumor tissue in lung cancer. TCRdb independently ran MiXCR on the multiplex PCR reads; one entry per CDR3 protein. Altogether under 150,000 distinct CDR3 sequences are present, around 65% being singletons, with the ten largest covering 15% to 20%. The material sequenced was lung tumor tissue. The receptor set was obtained from a man between 60 and 75 years old with small cell lung cancer. The CDR3 runs from the conserved cysteine through the conserved F or W. A D gene is named only where the DNA matches it firmly. Size values are once, few and many counts, or a class for expanded clones, and some rows have none.

>TRBV21-1|TRBJ2-5|.|.
CASSKAARGRETQYF
TGTGCCAGCAGCAAAGCGGCGAGAGGGAGAGAGACCCAGTACTTC
>TRBV5-1|TRBJ2-3|.|TRBD2
CASSLGLAGVMIDTQYF
TGCGCCAGCAGCTTGGGACTAGCGGGAGTCATGATAGATACGCAGTATTTT
>TRBV6-2/TRBV6-3|TRBJ2-7|.|TRBD2
CASRPTSGYYYEQYF
TGTGCCAGCAGACCCACTAGCGGATACTACTACGAGCAGTACTTC
>TRBV6-5|TRBJ1-3|.|.
CASGPDLSGNTIYF
TGTGCCAGCGGTCCAGACCTCTCTGGAAACACCATATATTTT
>TRBV29-1|TRBJ1-2|.|TRBD1
CGVATEGQGSGYTF
TGCGGCGTCGCGACCGAGGGACAGGGGAGTGGCTACACCTTC
>TRBV11-1|TRBJ2-3|many|.
CASSLWGTDTQYF
TGTGCCAGCAGCTTGTGGGGCACAGATACGCAGTATTTT
>TRBV6-5|TRBJ1-2|few|.
CASSSVKGYTF
TGTGCCAGCAGTTCAGTGAAGGGCTACACCTTC
>TRBV5-5|TRBJ2-1|many|.
CASSLQRILGGLRFF
TGTGCCAGCAGCTTGCAGCGGATCCTCGGGGGGCTTCGGTTCTTC
>TRBV11-2|TRBJ1-4|.|.
CVSIPRPNNEKLFF
TGTGTCAGCATCCCCCGGCCTAATAATGAAAAACTGTTTTTT
>TRBV11-2|TRBJ2-1|.|TRBD2
CVSTLGLAGAYPVQFF
TGTGTCAGCACCTTAGGACTAGCGGGCGCCTACCCTGTGCAGTTCTTC
>TRBV5-1|TRBJ1-1|.|.
CASTGPPMDTEAFF
TGCGCCAGTACAGGGCCTCCGATGGACACTGAAGCTTTCTTT
>TRBV4-1|TRBJ2-7|.|.
CPSSLAENSYEQYF
TGCCCCAGTAGCCTGGCGGAGAACTCCTACGAGCAATACTTC
>TRBV20-1|TRBJ2-1|many|.
CSARDHSSGYSYNEQFF
TGCAGTGCTAGAGATCATAGTAGCGGTTACTCCTACAATGAGCAGTTCTTC
>TRBV5-1|TRBJ2-5|.|.
CASRLRVGGNLETLYF
TGCGCCAGCAGATTGAGAGTGGGAGGTAACTTAGAGACCCTGTACTTC
>TRBV28|TRBJ2-1|few|.
CANSFLGLHGSDEQFF
TGTGCCAACAGTTTTCTGGGTCTCCATGGTTCGGATGAGCAGTTCTTC
>TRBV6-5|TRBJ1-5|.|.
CASSRREGNQPQHF
TGTGCCAGCAGTCGGAGGGAGGGCAATCAGCCCCAGCATTTT
>TRBV12-3/TRBV12-4|TRBJ2-2|.|TRBD2
CASSFGTRGGTGELFF
TGTGCCAGCAGTTTCGGGACTAGAGGGGGCACCGGGGAGCTGTTTTTT